This T cell receptor beta chain was found in a study of brain T cells in children with intractable seizures. Trimming cost V 3 bases and J 1 base, with 14 bases left between them. Germline V gene lookup returns CDR1 SGHNT and CDR2 YYREEE (reference sequence). This CDR3 region has 17 residues. Method: immunoSEQ multiplex PCR; TCRdb's copy keeps in-frame clones and lacks some. Of about 80,000 clones listed, about 90% are singletons. Pre-surgery treatment included at least one anti-epileptic drug. The V and J genes are TRBV5-4 and TRBJ1-6; no clear D gene. This TCR came from a girl aged 2-10 years with Rasmussen encephalitis and intractable seizures. The material sequenced was peripheral blood, taken at surgery. In nucleotides, the CDR3 is TGTGCCAGCAGCTCCGACGCGGGTCGGTCCTATAATTCACCCCTCCACTTT. Amino acid sequence: CASSSDAGRSYNSPLHF. The whole variable domain, remainder taken from reference TRBV5-4 and TRBJ1-6, is ETGVTQSPTHLIKTRGQQVTLRCSSQSGHNTVSWYQQALGQGPQFIFQYYREEENGRGNFPPRFSGLQFPNYSSELNVNALELDDSALYLCASSSDAGRSYNSPLHFGNGTRLTVT.